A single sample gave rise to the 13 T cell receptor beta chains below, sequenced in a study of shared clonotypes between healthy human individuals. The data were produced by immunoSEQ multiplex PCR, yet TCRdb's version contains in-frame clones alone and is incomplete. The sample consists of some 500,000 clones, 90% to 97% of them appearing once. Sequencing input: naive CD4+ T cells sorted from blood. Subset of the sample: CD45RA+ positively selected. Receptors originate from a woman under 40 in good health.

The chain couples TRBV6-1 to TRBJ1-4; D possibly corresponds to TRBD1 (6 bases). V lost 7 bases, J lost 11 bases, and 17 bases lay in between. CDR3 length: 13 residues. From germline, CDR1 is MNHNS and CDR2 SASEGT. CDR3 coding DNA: TGTGCCAGCACTACGGGACACGGCGACAAACTGTTTTTT. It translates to CASTTGHGDKLFF.

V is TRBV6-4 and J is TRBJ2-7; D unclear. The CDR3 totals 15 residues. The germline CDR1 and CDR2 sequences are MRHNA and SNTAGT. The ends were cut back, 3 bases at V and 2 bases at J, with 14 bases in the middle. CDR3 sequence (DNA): TGTGCCAGCAGTGAATGGTCTGGACCCACCTACGAGCAGTACTTC. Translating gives CASSEWSGPTYEQYF.

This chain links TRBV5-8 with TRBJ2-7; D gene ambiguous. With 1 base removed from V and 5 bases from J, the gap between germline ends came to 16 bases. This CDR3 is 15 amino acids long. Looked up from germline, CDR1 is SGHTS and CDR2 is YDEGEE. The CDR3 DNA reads TGTGCCAGCAGCTTGCAGGCCGCCGTGGAAGACGAGCAGTACTTC. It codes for CASSLQAAVEDEQYF.

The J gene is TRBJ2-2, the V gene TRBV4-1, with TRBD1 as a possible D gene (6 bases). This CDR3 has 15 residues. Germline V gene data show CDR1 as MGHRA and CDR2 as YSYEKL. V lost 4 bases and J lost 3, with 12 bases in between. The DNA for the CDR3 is TGCGCCAGCAGCCCATTTCGACAGGACACCGGGGAGCTGTTTTTT. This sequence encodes CASSPFRQDTGELFF.

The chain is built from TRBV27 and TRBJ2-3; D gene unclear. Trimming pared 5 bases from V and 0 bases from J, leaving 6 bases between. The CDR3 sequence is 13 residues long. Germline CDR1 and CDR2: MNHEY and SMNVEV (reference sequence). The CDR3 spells CASSRPSTDTQYF. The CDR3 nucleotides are TGTGCCAGCAGTAGACCTAGCACAGATACGCAGTATTTT.

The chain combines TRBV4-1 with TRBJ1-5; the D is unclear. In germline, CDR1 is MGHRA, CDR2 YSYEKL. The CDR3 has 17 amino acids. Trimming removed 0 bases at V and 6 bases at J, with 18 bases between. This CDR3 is CASSQEPPDRMGQPQHF. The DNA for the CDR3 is TGCGCCAGCAGCCAAGAACCCCCGGATAGAATGGGTCAGCCCCAGCATTTT.

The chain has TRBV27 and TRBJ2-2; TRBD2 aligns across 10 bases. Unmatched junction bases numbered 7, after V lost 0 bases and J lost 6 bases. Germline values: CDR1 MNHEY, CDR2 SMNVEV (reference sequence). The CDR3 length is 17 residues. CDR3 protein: CASSLSRALAGAGELFF. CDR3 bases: TGTGCCAGCAGTTTATCGCGCGCTCTAGCGGGAGCCGGGGAGCTGTTTTTT.

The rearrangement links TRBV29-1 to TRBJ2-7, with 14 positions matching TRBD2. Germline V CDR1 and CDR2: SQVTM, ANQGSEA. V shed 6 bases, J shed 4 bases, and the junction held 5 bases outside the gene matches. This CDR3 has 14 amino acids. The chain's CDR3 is CSVGTSGRRYEQYF. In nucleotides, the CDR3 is TGCAGCGTGGGGACTAGCGGGAGACGATACGAGCAGTACTTC.

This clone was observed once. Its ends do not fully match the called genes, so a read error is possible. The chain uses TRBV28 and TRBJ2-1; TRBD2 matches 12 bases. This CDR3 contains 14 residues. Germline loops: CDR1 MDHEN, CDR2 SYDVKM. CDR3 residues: CASCFTSGRNEQFF. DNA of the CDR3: TGTGCCAGCTGTTTCACTAGCGGGAGGAATGAGCAGTTCTTC.

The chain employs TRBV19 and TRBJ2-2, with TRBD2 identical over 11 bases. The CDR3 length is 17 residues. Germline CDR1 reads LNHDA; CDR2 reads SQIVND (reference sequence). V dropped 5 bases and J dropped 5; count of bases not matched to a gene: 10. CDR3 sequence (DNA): TGTGCCAGTAGTCTCGCCCCACTAGCGGGAGTTACCGGGGAGCTGTTTTTT. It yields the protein CASSLAPLAGVTGELFF.

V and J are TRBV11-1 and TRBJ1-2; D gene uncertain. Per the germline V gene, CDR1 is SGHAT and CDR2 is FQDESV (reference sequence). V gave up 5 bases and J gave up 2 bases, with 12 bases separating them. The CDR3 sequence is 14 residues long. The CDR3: CASSPGVSNYGYTF. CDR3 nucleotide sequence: TGTGCCAGCAGCCCCGGAGTTTCCAACTATGGCTACACCTTC.

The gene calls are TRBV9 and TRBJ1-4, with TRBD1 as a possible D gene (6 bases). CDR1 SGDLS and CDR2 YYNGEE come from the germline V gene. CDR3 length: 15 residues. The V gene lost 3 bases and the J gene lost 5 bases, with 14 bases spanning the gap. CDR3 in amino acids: CASSGHREVNEKLFF. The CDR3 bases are TGTGCCAGCAGCGGACACAGGGAAGTGAATGAAAAACTGTTTTTT.

CDR3 in amino acids: CASSHQDRLGTDTQYF. DNA for the CDR3: TGTGCCAGCAGCCATCAGGACAGGTTGGGCACAGATACGCAGTATTTT. The genes are TRBV7-6 and TRBJ2-3; 7 bases fit TRBD1. Germline V gene data show CDR1 as SGHVS and CDR2 as FNYEAQ. Trimming took 5 bases from V and 1 from J; bases not matched to a gene: 9. The CDR3 contains 16 residues.